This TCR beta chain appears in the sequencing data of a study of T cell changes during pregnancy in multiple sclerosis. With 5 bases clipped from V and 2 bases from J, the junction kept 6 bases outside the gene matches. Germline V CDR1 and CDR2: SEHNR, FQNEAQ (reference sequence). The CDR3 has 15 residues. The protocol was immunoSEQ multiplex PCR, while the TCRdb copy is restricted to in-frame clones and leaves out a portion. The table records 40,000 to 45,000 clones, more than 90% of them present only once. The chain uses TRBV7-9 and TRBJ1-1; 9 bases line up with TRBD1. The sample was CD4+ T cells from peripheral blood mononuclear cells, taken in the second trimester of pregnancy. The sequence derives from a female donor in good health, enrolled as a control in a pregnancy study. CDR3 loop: CASSHRTGVNTEAFF. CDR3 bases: TGTGCCAGCAGCCACCGGACAGGGGTAAACACTGAAGCTTTCTTT.